The 6 T cell receptor beta chains given below trace back to one sample, sequenced in a study of blood T cell repertoires in COVID-19. The assay was immunoSEQ multiplex PCR, and TCRdb's table has in-frame clones only and misses some. The repertoire holds approximately 210,000 clones, with about 92% as singletons. Sequenced input: peripheral blood. The receptor source for this set is a man aged 25-40 years with acute or convalescent COVID-19.

The J gene is TRBJ1-5, the V gene TRBV19, with 7 bases lining up with TRBD1. The germline V gene encodes CDR1 LNHDA and CDR2 SQIVND (reference sequence). Trimming at V came to 7 bases and at J to 4 bases, leaving 1 base not matched to a gene. This CDR3 spans 12 amino acids. In DNA, the CDR3 is TGTGCCAGTAAGGGACAGAATCAGCCCCAGCATTTT. Translating gives CASKGQNQPQHF.

V is TRBV11-2 and J is TRBJ2-5; TRBD2 agrees at 12 bases. V lost 4 bases to trimming and J lost 1 base; unmatched junction nucleotides: 7. CDR1 and CDR2 from the germline V gene are SGHAT and FQNNGV. The CDR3 runs to 17 residues. The CDR3 spells CASSWGRLAGVQETQYF. CDR3 in DNA: TGTGCCAGCAGCTGGGGAAGACTAGCGGGGGTCCAAGAGACCCAGTACTTC.

This chain uses TRBV25-1 with TRBJ1-2; 10 bases are a match to TRBD1. With 4 bases clipped from V and 9 bases from J, the junction kept 8 bases outside the gene matches. This CDR3 has 14 amino acids. Per germline, CDR1 MGHDK and CDR2 SYGVNS. The CDR3 region has the DNA TGTGCCAGCAGTGGCCATGGGGACAGGGGCAGCTACACCTTC. Translated, it gives CASSGHGDRGSYTF.

This chain links TRBV2 with TRBJ2-5, with D possibly matching TRBD1 (6 bases). The CDR3 runs to 16 residues. With 7 bases removed from V and 1 base from J, the gap between germline ends came to 19 bases. Germline V gene sequence: CDR1 SNHLY, CDR2 FYNNEI. CDR3 sequence reads: CASTRGGGGFQETQYF. For the CDR3, the DNA is TGTGCCAGCACCAGGGGCGGAGGAGGATTCCAAGAGACCCAGTACTTC. Full variable domain (remainder filled in from reference TRBV2 and TRBJ2-5): EPEVTQTPSHQVTQMGQEVILRCVPISNHLYFYWYRQILGQKVEFLVSFYNNEISEKSEIFDDQFSVERPDGSNFTLKIRSTKLEDSAMYFCASTRGGGGFQETQYFGPGTRLLVL.

The CDR3 DNA reads TGTGCCAGCAGCTCTGGGGCGGACAATCAGCCCCAGCATTTT. Its protein is CASSSGADNQPQHF. V is TRBV28 and J is TRBJ1-5; maybe TRBD1 (5 bases). The length of the CDR3 is 14 residues. In germline, CDR1 is MDHEN, CDR2 SYDVKM. Trimming removed 6 bases from V and 3 bases from J, with 12 bases in between.

The V and J genes are TRBV18 and TRBJ1-3; D gene unclear. Germline V gene sequence: CDR1 KGHSH, CDR2 LQKENI. Trimming cost V 7 bases and J 0 bases, with 7 bases left between them. The CDR3 totals 13 residues. The CDR3 loop is CASCPNSGNTIYF. The DNA of the CDR3 is TGTGCCAGCTGCCCTAACTCTGGAAACACCATATATTTT.